This T cell receptor beta chain was sequenced for a study of T-cell reconstitution after alpha-beta-depleted transplantation in children. The CDR3 covers 16 residues. V lost 0 bases, J lost 2 bases, and 3 bases stayed unmatched. CDR1 is SGHTA, CDR2 FQGNSA, per germline. For TCRbeta, the library was prepared with unique molecular identifiers. TCRdb redid the calling of the PCR reads with MiXCR, one entry per CDR3 protein. Among 600,000 to 700,000 distinct CDR3 sequences listed, about 15% were seen once. This clonotype came up many times. The receptor's source is a human donor who donated a stem cell graft to a child with acute myeloid leukemia. The chain has TRBV7-2 and TRBJ2-3, with 9 positions matching TRBD2. Sequenced material: PBMCs from the stem cell graft donor, taken from the stem cell graft. The CDR3 spells CASSLASGGVTDTQYF. Here the CDR3 DNA reads TGTGCCAGCAGCTTAGCTAGCGGGGGTGTCACAGATACGCAGTATTTT.